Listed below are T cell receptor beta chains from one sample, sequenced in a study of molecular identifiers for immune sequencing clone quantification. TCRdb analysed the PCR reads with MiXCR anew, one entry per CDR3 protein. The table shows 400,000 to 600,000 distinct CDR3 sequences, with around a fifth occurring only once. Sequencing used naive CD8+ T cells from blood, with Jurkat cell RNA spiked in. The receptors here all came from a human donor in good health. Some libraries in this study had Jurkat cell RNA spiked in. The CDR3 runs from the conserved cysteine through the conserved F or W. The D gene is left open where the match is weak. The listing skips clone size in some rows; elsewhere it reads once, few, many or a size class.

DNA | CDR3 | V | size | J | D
TGCGCCAGCAGCCAAGACGCACTCCGCACAGATACGCAGTATTTT | CASSQDALRTDTQYF | TRBV4-3 | many | TRBJ2-3 | -
TGTGCCAGCAGTTTCCCGGACATACAGCCCTACAATGAGCAGTTCTTC | CASSFPDIQPYNEQFF | TRBV28 | - | TRBJ2-1 | -
TGTGCCAGTAACCCGGGACAGGAGCCTTCGGAGACCCAGTACTTC | CASNPGQEPSETQYF | TRBV3-1 | - | TRBJ2-5 | TRBD1
TGTGCCAGTAGTATAGGGAAAGCCGAGCAGTACTTC | CASSIGKAEQYF | TRBV19 | - | TRBJ2-7 | -
TGTGCCACAGCGGGACTAGCCGTCTCTAGCACAGATACGCAGTATTTT | CATAGLAVSSTDTQYF | TRBV27 | few | TRBJ2-3 | TRBD2
TGTGCCAGCAGCCAAGATGGTCCAGGGATGGAGACCCAGTACTTC | CASSQDGPGMETQYF | TRBV14 | - | TRBJ2-5 | -
TGTGCCAGCAGCTTAGGGCTAGCGGGAGATTCAGATACGCAGTATTTT | CASSLGLAGDSDTQYF | TRBV7-2 | few | TRBJ2-3 | TRBD2
TGTGCCAGCAGGACACACAGGGGTGAAGGGACTGAAGCTTTCTTT | CASRTHRGEGTEAFF | TRBV12-3/TRBV12-4 | many | TRBJ1-1 | TRBD1
TGTGCCAGCAGCTATGCCCCCGGGGTGTACAATGAGCAGTTCTTC | CASSYAPGVYNEQFF | TRBV11-2 | - | TRBJ2-1 | -
TGTGCCAGCAGTGGGAGGGGGATCAGAAGGGCCGCCGTCTACGAGCAGTACTTC | CASSGRGIRRAAVYEQYF | TRBV2 | few | TRBJ2-7 | -
TGTGCCAGCAGCACGTCCGGGATCTTACCCTACTCTGGAAACACCATATATTTT | CASSTSGILPYSGNTIYF | TRBV11-2 | few | TRBJ1-3 | -
TGCGCCAGCAGCCAAGATGCCCAGGGGGTGAGCAATCAGCCCCAGCATTTT | CASSQDAQGVSNQPQHF | TRBV4-3 | - | TRBJ1-5 | TRBD1
TGTGCCAGCAGCCCTGGTTACGCGTCCTACGAGCAGTACTTC | CASSPGYASYEQYF | TRBV7-9 | many | TRBJ2-7 | -
TGTGCCTGGAGACGCTCCGGTTTCACTGAAGCTTTCTTT | CAWRRSGFTEAFF | TRBV30 | many | TRBJ1-1 | -
TGCGCCAGCAGCTTACAATACAGGGGCTCCTACGAGCAGTACTTC | CASSLQYRGSYEQYF | TRBV5-1 | many | TRBJ2-7 | TRBD1
TGCAGCGTTGAATTTCTAGGCACTGAAGCTTTCTTT | CSVEFLGTEAFF | TRBV29-1 | many | TRBJ1-1 | -
TGTGCCAGCAGCCATTCCCACGAGCAGTACTTC | CASSHSHEQYF | TRBV3-1 | many | TRBJ2-7 | -
TGTGCCAGCAGTTACCCGACCGACAGGGGTTGGTCCTACGAGCAGTACTTC | CASSYPTDRGWSYEQYF | TRBV6-2/TRBV6-3 | - | TRBJ2-7 | TRBD1
TGTGCCAGCAGCCCAAAGGACACCCGAAAGGAGACCCAGTACTTC | CASSPKDTRKETQYF | TRBV9 | - | TRBJ2-5 | -
TGTGCCAGTAGTGGACAGGGGAGCCGCTACACCTTC | CASSGQGSRYTF | TRBV19 | few | TRBJ1-2 | TRBD1
TGTGCCAGCAGTGAGCTAGGGAACCTCCCCGGGGAGTACTTC | CASSELGNLPGEYF | TRBV2 | many | TRBJ2-7 | -
TGCAGTGCCAAATATCCAAGCGGGAGTAGGGATACGCAGTATTTT | CSAKYPSGSRDTQYF | TRBV20-1 | many | TRBJ2-3 | TRBD2
TGTGCCAGCAGCTTACCAGTTTACTACGAGCAGTACTTC | CASSLPVYYEQYF | TRBV7-9 | - | TRBJ2-7 | -
TGCAGCGTTGGGCTTAGGGCAGATACGCAGTATTTT | CSVGLRADTQYF | TRBV29-1 | many | TRBJ2-3 | -
TGCGCCAGCAGCCGCACACTAGCGGGTCTGGAAGATACGCAGTATTTT | CASSRTLAGLEDTQYF | TRBV4-3 | - | TRBJ2-3 | TRBD2
TGCAGCGCCGAGACGGTGGGCAGGGCTGGGACTTACGAGCAGTACTTC | CSAETVGRAGTYEQYF | TRBV29-1 | few | TRBJ2-7 | -
TGTGCCAGCAGTCTGTCCGGCTCAGATACGCAGTATTTT | CASSLSGSDTQYF | TRBV6-1 | many | TRBJ2-3 | -
TGCGCCAGCAGCCCCGGACAGGGGCAAACTGAAGCTTTCTTT | CASSPGQGQTEAFF | TRBV4-1 | - | TRBJ1-1 | TRBD1
TGTGCCAGCAGCTCCCCAACCGGGACAGGGTACTCCCCTCGGAACTACGAGCAGTACTTC | CASSSPTGTGYSPRNYEQYF | TRBV11-2 | - | TRBJ2-7 | TRBD1
TGCAGCGTCGCCGGGACTAGCGGGAGACCGGTCCACGAGCAGTACTTC | CSVAGTSGRPVHEQYF | TRBV29-1 | many | TRBJ2-7 | TRBD2
TGTGCCAGCAGCCCGGACAGGGTATCGGACTTC | CASSPDRVSDF | TRBV5-4 | many | TRBJ2-7 | TRBD1
TGTGCCAGCAGTTTTTACAGCGGACCCCTCTACGAGCAGTACTTC | CASSFYSGPLYEQYF | TRBV28 | few | TRBJ2-7 | -
TGCAGTGCTAGACTCGGACAGGGGGCAATAAGATACCCTGGAAACACCATATATTTT | CSARLGQGAIRYPGNTIYF | TRBV20-1 | - | TRBJ1-3 | TRBD1
TGTGCCAGCAGTTTATCGGAGGGACAGGGTAATTCACCCCTCCACTTT | CASSLSEGQGNSPLHF | TRBV27 | - | TRBJ1-6 | TRBD1
TGTGCCAGCTCACCTCTAGGAGGTTACACTGAAGCTTTCTTT | CASSPLGGYTEAFF | TRBV18 | - | TRBJ1-1 | -
TGTGCCAGCAGTGAATGGACAGGGAACACCGGGGAGCTGTTTTTT | CASSEWTGNTGELFF | TRBV6-1 | once | TRBJ2-2 | TRBD1
TGTGCCAGTACCACGACGTGGGGAAACCACTACGAGCAGTACTTC | CASTTTWGNHYEQYF | TRBV19 | few | TRBJ2-7 | -
TGTGCCAGCAGCGACAGATTGGGCCCGAATGAAGCTTTCTTT | CASSDRLGPNEAFF | TRBV7-9 | - | TRBJ1-1 | -
TGTGCCAGCAGTTTGGGGGGCATGTACGAGCAGTACTTC | CASSLGGMYEQYF | TRBV27 | few | TRBJ2-7 | -
TGTGCCAGCAGTTTATCATCTTGGCAGCCCCAGCATTTT | CASSLSSWQPQHF | TRBV27 | - | TRBJ1-5 | -
TGCGCCAGCAGCCAAGATTACCACGGGGGGTCAACCTCCTACGAGCAGTACTTC | CASSQDYHGGSTSYEQYF | TRBV4-3 | - | TRBJ2-7 | TRBD2
TGTGCCAGCAGCAGCCGGGCACTAACCACAGATACGCAGTATTTT | CASSSRALTTDTQYF | TRBV7-6 | many | TRBJ2-3 | -
TGTGCCATCAGCCCGGGGTCGGAGTCTGGGGCCAACGTCCTGACTTTC | CAISPGSESGANVLTF | TRBV10-3 | few | TRBJ2-6 | -
TGTGCCAGCAGTCCTACTTTCGAGACCCAGTACTTC | CASSPTFETQYF | TRBV12-3/TRBV12-4 | - | TRBJ2-5 | -
TGTGCCAGCAGTCTCCGGACAGGGTACAATGAGCAGTTCTTC | CASSLRTGYNEQFF | TRBV27 | - | TRBJ2-1 | TRBD1
TGTGCCAGCAATAGCGGGATCTCCTACGAGCAGTACTTC | CASNSGISYEQYF | TRBV12-3/TRBV12-4 | - | TRBJ2-7 | TRBD2
TGTGCCAGCAGCCAAGGACTAGTCCCAGATACGCAGTATTTT | CASSQGLVPDTQYF | TRBV5-4 | many | TRBJ2-3 | TRBD2
TGCAGCGTTGAGGGACAGGGGAGGGACAATGAGCAGTTCTTC | CSVEGQGRDNEQFF | TRBV29-1 | many | TRBJ2-1 | TRBD1